This T cell receptor beta chain was sequenced in a study of cytomegalovirus exposure and HLA in healthy donors. A multiplex PCR was run with 60 Vbeta primers and 13 Jbeta primers. The repertoire was sequenced with immunoSEQ multiplex PCR; TCRdb's copy has only in-frame clones and lacks some. Its listing shows almost 35,000 clones. Material for sequencing was PBMCs. The source is a woman aged 40 to 49 in good health and CMV-seropositive.

This CDR3 reads CASSSGLPSHSYNEQFF. The CDR3 coding sequence is TGTGCCAGCAGCTCGGGACTACCTTCTCACTCCTACAATGAGCAGTTCTTC. V gene TRBV7-9 combines with J gene TRBJ2-1; 7 bases are a match to TRBD2. This CDR3 is built from 17 residues. Germline loops: CDR1 SEHNR, CDR2 FQNEAQ (reference sequence). Trimming cost V 4 bases and J 0 bases; bases outside gene matches: 9.